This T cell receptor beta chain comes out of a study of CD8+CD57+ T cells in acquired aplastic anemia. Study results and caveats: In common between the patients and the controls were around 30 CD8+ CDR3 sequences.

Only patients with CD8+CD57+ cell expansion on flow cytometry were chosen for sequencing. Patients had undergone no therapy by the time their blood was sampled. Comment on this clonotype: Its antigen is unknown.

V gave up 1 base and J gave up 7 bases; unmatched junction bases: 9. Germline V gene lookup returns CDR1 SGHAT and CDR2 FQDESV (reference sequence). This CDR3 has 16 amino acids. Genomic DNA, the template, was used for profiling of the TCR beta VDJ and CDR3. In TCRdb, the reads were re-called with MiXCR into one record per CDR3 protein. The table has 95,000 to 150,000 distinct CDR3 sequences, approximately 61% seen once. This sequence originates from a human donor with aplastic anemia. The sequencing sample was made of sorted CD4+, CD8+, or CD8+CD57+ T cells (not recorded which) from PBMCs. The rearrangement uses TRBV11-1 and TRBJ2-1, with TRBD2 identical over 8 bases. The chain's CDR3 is CASSLVAGTSLNEQFF. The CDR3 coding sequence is TGTGCCAGCAGCTTAGTGGCCGGGACTAGTTTGAATGAGCAGTTCTTC.